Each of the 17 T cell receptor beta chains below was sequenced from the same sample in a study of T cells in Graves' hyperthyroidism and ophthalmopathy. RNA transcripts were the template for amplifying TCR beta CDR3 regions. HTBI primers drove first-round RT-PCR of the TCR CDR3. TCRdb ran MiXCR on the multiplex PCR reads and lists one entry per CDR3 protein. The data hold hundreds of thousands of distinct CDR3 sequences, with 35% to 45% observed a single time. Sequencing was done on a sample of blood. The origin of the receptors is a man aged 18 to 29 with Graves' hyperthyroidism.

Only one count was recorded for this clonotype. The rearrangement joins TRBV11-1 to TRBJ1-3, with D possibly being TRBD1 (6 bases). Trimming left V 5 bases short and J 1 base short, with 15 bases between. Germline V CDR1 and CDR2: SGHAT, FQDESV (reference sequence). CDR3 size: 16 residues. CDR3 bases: TGTGCCAGCAGCGAGAAGACGGGGGCGTCTGGAAACACCATATATTTT. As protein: CASSEKTGASGNTIYF.

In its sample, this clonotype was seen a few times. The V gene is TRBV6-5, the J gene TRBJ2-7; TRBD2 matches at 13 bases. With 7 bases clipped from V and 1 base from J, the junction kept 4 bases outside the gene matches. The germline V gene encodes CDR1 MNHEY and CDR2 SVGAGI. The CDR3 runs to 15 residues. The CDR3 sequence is CASTRLAGGSYEQYF. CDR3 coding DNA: TGTGCCAGCACGAGACTAGCGGGAGGTTCCTACGAGCAGTACTTC.

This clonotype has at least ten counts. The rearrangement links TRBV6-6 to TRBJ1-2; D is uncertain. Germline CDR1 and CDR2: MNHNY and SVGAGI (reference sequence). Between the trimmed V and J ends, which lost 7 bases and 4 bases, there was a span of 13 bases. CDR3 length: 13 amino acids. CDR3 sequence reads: CASTRGPIYGYTF. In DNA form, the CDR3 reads TGTGCCAGCACCCGCGGCCCTATCTATGGCTACACCTTC.

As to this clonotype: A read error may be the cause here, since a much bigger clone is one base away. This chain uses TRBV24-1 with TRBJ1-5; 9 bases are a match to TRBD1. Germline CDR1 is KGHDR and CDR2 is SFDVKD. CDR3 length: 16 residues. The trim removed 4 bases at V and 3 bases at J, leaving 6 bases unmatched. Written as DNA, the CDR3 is TGTGCCACCAGTGACTCGGACAGGGGTGCCAATCAGCCCCAGCATTTT. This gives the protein CATSDSDRGANQPQHF.

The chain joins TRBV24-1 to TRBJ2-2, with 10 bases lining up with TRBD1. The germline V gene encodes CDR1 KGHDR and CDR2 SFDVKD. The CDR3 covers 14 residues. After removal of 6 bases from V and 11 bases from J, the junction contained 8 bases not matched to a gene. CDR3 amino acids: CATSPGTGVPELFF. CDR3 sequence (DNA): TGTGCCACCAGTCCCGGGACAGGGGTCCCTGAGCTGTTTTTT.

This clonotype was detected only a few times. This chain's CDR3 is CASKEGGASNQPQHF. DNA of the CDR3: TGTGCCAGCAAAGAAGGGGGCGCGAGCAATCAGCCCCAGCATTTT. The V call is TRBV2, the J call TRBJ1-5, with 7 bases identical to TRBD1. The germline CDR1 and CDR2 sequences are SNHLY and FYNNEI. V was pared by 7 bases and J by 1 base, with 7 bases of the junction left unmatched. The CDR3 is 15 amino acids.

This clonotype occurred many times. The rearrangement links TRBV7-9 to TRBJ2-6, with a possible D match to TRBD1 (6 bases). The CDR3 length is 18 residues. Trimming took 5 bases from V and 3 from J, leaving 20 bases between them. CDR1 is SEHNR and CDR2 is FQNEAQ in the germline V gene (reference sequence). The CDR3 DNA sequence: TGTGCCAGCAGCCGAGCTCAGGGGTTCACGTATGGGGCCAACGTCCTGACTTTC. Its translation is CASSRAQGFTYGANVLTF. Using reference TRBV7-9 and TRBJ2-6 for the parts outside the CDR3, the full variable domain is DTGVSQNPRHKITKRGQNVTFRCDPISEHNRLYWYRQTLGQGPEFLTYFQNEAQLEKSRLLSDRFSAERPKGSFSTLEIQRTEQGDSAMYLCASSRAQGFTYGANVLTFGAGSRLTVL.

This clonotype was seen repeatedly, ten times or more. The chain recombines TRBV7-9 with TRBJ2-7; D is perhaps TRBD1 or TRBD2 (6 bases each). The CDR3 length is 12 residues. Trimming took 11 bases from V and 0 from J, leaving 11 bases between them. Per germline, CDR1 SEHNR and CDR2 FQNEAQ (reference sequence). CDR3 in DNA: TGTGCCGGCGGGGACAACTCCTACGAGCAGTACTTC. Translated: CAGGDNSYEQYF.

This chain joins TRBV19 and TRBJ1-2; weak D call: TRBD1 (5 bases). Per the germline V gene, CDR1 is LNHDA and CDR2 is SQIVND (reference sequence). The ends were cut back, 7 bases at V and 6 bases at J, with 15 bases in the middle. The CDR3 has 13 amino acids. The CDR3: CASTPGSFDGYTF. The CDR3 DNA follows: TGTGCCAGTACCCCAGGGAGTTTCGATGGCTACACCTTC.

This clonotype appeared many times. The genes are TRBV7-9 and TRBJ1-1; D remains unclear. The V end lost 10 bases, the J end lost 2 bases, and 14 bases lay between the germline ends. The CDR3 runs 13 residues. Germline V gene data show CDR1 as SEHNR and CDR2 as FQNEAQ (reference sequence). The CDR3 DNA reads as TGTGCCACCCAGGACGGGGTCAACACTGAAGCTTTCTTT. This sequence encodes CATQDGVNTEAFF.

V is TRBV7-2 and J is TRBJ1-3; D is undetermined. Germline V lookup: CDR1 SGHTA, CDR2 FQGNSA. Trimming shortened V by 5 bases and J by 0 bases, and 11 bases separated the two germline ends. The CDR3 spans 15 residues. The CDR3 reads CASSPPGDSGNTIYF. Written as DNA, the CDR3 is TGTGCCAGCAGCCCACCGGGAGACTCTGGAAACACCATATATTTT. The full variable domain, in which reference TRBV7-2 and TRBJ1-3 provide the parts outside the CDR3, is GAGVSQSPSNKVTEKGKDVELRCDPISGHTALYWYRQSLGQGLEFLIYFQGNSAPDKSGLPSDRFSAERTGGSVSTLTIQRTQQEDSAVYLCASSPPGDSGNTIYFGEGSWLTVV.

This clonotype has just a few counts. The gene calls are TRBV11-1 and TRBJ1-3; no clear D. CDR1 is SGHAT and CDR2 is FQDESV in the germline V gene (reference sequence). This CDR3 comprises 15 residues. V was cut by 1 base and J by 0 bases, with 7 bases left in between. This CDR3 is CASSLEASSGNTIYF. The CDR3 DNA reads TGTGCCAGCAGCTTAGAGGCCTCCTCTGGAAACACCATATATTTT.

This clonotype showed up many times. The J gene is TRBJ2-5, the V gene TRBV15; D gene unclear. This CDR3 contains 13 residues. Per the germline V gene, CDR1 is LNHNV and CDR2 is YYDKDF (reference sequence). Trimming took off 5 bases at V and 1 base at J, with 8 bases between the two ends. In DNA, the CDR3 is TGTGCCACCAGCGTCAGGACCCAAGAGACCCAGTACTTC. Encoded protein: CATSVRTQETQYF.

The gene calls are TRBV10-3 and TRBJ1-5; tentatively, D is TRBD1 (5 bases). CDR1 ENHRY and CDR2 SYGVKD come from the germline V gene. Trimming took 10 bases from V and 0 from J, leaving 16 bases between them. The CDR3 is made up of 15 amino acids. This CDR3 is CASSMTVNSNQPQHF. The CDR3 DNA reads TGTGCCAGCAGCATGACAGTAAATAGCAATCAGCCCCAGCATTTT.

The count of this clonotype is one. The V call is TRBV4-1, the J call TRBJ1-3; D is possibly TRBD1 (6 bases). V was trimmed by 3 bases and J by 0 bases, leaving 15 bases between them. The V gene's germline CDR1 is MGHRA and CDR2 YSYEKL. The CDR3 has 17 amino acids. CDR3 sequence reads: CASSHRVTGSSGNTIYF. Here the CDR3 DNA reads TGCGCCAGCAGCCACCGTGTTACAGGGTCCTCTGGAAACACCATATATTTT.

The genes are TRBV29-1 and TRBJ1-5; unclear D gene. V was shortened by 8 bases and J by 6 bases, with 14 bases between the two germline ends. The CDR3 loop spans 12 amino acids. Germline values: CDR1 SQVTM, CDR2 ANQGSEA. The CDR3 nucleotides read TGCAGCTTGACTGGGCTCGGTCAGCCCCAGCATTTT. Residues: CSLTGLGQPQHF.

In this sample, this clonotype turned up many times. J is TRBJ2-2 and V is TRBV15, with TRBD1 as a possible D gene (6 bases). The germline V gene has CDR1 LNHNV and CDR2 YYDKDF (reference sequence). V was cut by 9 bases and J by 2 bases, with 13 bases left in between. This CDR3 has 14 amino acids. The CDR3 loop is CATCLGGNTGELFF. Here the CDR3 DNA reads TGTGCCACTTGCCTAGGGGGAAACACCGGGGAGCTGTTTTTT.